This TCR delta chain was identified in a study of gammadelta T cells in human blood. Study results and caveats: Microbial exposure reportedly appeared to drive polyclonal expansion of innate gamma-delta T cells right after birth.

TCRdb re-called the RT-PCR reads through CATT. In the table there are over a thousand delta-chain clones, roughly 7.7% of which are singletons. By sample fraction, this clone is large. The antigen is undetermined. Losses at the gene ends were 5 bases for V and 3 bases for J; bases not matched to a gene: 30. This CDR3 has 24 amino acids. Per the germline V gene, CDR1 is TSWWSYY and CDR2 is QGS. Source material: non-Vgamma9Vdelta2 gamma-delta T cells from adult blood. This rearrangement joins TRDV1 to TRDJ1; TRDD3 matches at 13 bases. The origin of this receptor is a human donor. The CDR3 DNA sequence: TGTGCTCTTGGGACACTGGTGCGGTACCCACCTGTACTGGGGGATACGCGGTGGTCCGATAAACTCATCTTT. Protein: CALGTLVRYPPVLGDTRWSDKLIF.